The 22 T cell receptor beta chains given below trace back to one sample, sequenced in a study of blood T cell repertoires in COVID-19. Profiled with immunoSEQ multiplex PCR; TCRdb holds only in-frame clones, not every one. The sample includes some 20,000 clones, less than 95% of them seen just once. The sample taken for sequencing was peripheral blood. The receptors originated from a man in his 70s with acute or convalescent COVID-19.

This clone was seen once. V usage is TRBV27 and J usage is TRBJ2-3; TRBD1 is a possible D gene (6 bases). The CDR3 contains 14 residues. Trimming left V 2 bases short and J 1 base short, with 7 bases between. The germline gives CDR1 MNHEY, CDR2 SMNVEV (reference sequence). CDR3: CASSLKGGTDTQYF. In nucleotides, the CDR3 is TGTGCCAGCAGTTTAAAGGGGGGCACAGATACGCAGTATTTT.

The chain employs TRBV10-3 and TRBJ1-6; perhaps TRBD1 as D (5 bases). V was pared by 10 bases and J by 10 bases, with 11 bases between. Germline CDR1 reads ENHRY; CDR2 reads SYGVKD. The CDR3 length is 11 residues. CDR3 bases: TGTGCCACGGGGGGGAAGTCACCCCTCCACTTT. Amino acids: CATGGKSPLHF.

The J gene is TRBJ2-2, the V gene TRBV4-3; 11 nucleotides match TRBD2. The V segment lost 4 bases and the J segment 5 bases; nucleotides outside the gene matches: 6. CDR3 length: 16 amino acids. CDR1 is LGHNA, CDR2 YSLEER, per germline. The CDR3: CASSLGSGRETGELFF. The DNA for the CDR3 is TGCGCCAGCAGCCTAGGTAGCGGGAGGGAGACCGGGGAGCTGTTTTTT.

The V gene is TRBV7-9, the J gene TRBJ2-7, with 9 nucleotides matching TRBD1. J lost 1 base, V lost 5 bases, and 3 bases had no gene match. The CDR3 runs 14 residues. Germline CDR1 SEHNR, CDR2 FQNEAQ (reference sequence). CDR3 sequence (DNA): TGTGCCAGCAGCACCGGGACAGGGTCCTACGAGCAGTACTTC. Residues: CASSTGTGSYEQYF. The full variable domain, in which reference TRBV7-9 and TRBJ2-7 provide the parts outside the CDR3, is DTGVSQNPRHKITKRGQNVTFRCDPISEHNRLYWYRQTLGQGPEFLTYFQNEAQLEKSRLLSDRFSAERPKGSFSTLEIQRTEQGDSAMYLCASSTGTGSYEQYFGPGTRLTVT.

This CDR3 is CASSPRQKSNQPQHF. The CDR3, as DNA: TGTGCCAGCAGCCCACGACAGAAATCCAATCAGCCCCAGCATTTT. The gene calls are TRBV6-2 or TRBV6-3 and TRBJ1-5; a weak D match, TRBD1 (5 bases). The germline V gene encodes CDR1 MNHEY and CDR2 SVGEGT. V was shortened by 6 bases and J by 3 bases, with 15 bases between the two germline ends. CDR3 length equals 15 residues.

V gene TRBV19 combines with J gene TRBJ1-5; D is unresolved. This CDR3 comprises 12 residues. The V end lost 9 bases, the J end lost 4 bases, and 10 bases lay between the germline ends. CDR1 is LNHDA and CDR2 is SQIVND in the germline V gene (reference sequence). CDR3 sequence (DNA): TGTGCCAGGGAGGTTGGGAATCAGCCCCAGCATTTT. Its translation: CAREVGNQPQHF.

This sequence joins TRBV7-3 and TRBJ2-7; D is perhaps TRBD2 (5 bases). The CDR3 extends over 15 amino acids. Trimming removed 5 bases at V and 3 bases at J, with 17 bases between. Looked up from germline, CDR1 is SGHTA and CDR2 is FQGTGA. CDR3 DNA sequence: TGTGCCAGCAGCCTCGATGGCGGAGGTATCTACGAGCAGTACTTC. It specifies CASSLDGGGIYEQYF.

This chain links TRBV4-3 with TRBJ2-2; TRBD2 agrees at 8 bases. The CDR3 spans 18 residues. Unmatched junction bases numbered 9, after V lost 1 base and J lost 2 bases. CDR1 is LGHNA, CDR2 YSLEER, per germline. The CDR3 protein is CASSQAGAAGGNTGELFF. In nucleotides, the CDR3 is TGCGCCAGCAGCCAAGCCGGGGCCGCGGGAGGTAACACCGGGGAGCTGTTTTTT.

V and J are TRBV10-2 and TRBJ2-1; 16 bases map to TRBD2. V was pared by 4 bases and J by 11 bases, with 5 bases of the junction left unmatched. Looked up from germline, CDR1 is WSHSY and CDR2 is SAAADI. The CDR3 consists of 15 residues. The CDR3 is CASSGTGLAGGQQFF. CDR3 nucleotides: TGCGCCAGCAGTGGCACGGGACTAGCGGGGGGGCAGCAGTTCTTC.

The rearrangement uses TRBV2 and TRBJ1-4, with D hard to call. The CDR3 has 12 residues. The V end was cut by 7 bases, the J end by 10 bases, with 13 bases between. Per the germline V gene, CDR1 is SNHLY and CDR2 is FYNNEI. The chain's CDR3 is CASTWREGKLFF. In nucleotides, the CDR3 is TGTGCCAGCACATGGAGGGAAGGAAAACTGTTTTTT.

The V call is TRBV19, the J call TRBJ2-5; TRBD2 agrees at 8 bases. This CDR3 spans 16 amino acids. The germline gives CDR1 LNHDA, CDR2 SQIVND (reference sequence). V was pared by 5 bases and J by 1 base, with 9 bases of the junction left unmatched. CDR3 bases: TGTGCCAGTAGTCCTCAGGAAGCGGGGGTCCAAGAGACCCAGTACTTC. This encodes CASSPQEAGVQETQYF.

This chain links TRBV4-3 with TRBJ2-3; D is unclear. This CDR3 region has 16 residues. The V gene's germline CDR1 is LGHNA and CDR2 YSLEER. The V end was cut by 0 bases, the J end by 2 bases, with 12 bases between. CDR3 in DNA: TGCGCCAGCAGCCAAGATAGTCTGTACTCCACAGATACGCAGTATTTT. As protein: CASSQDSLYSTDTQYF.

V is TRBV6-2 or TRBV6-3 and J is TRBJ1-4; 8 nucleotides agree with TRBD1. The CDR3 extends over 14 amino acids. The J segment lost 8 bases and the V segment lost 5 bases, leaving 7 bases of the junction unmatched. From germline, CDR1 is MNHEY and CDR2 SVGEGT. CDR3 protein: CASSRQGSREKLFF. DNA of the CDR3: TGTGCCAGCAGTCGACAGGGGTCAAGGGAAAAACTGTTTTTT.

J is TRBJ2-1 and V is TRBV28; perhaps TRBD1 as D (5 bases). This CDR3 spans 12 amino acids. Germline CDR1 is MDHEN and CDR2 is SYDVKM. V lost 7 bases to trimming and J lost 8 bases, with 12 bases between them. The CDR3 spells CASMHKGDEQFF. The CDR3 nucleotides read TGTGCCAGCATGCATAAAGGGGATGAGCAGTTCTTC. The entire variable domain, with the rest obtained from reference TRBV28 and TRBJ2-1, is as follows: DVKVTQSSRYLVKRTGEKVFLECVQDMDHENMFWYRQDPGLGLRLIYFSYDVKMKEKGDIPEGYSVSREKKERFSLILESASTNQTSMYLCASMHKGDEQFFGPGTRLTVL.

The chain uses TRBV13 and TRBJ1-1, with D unclear. The germline V and J ends were trimmed by 5 bases and 0 bases, with 16 bases remaining between them. The CDR3 is 16 amino acids. Germline values: CDR1 PRHDT, CDR2 FYEKMQ (reference sequence). The CDR3 sequence is CASSPPSRGLNTEAFF. Here the CDR3 DNA reads TGTGCCAGCAGCCCCCCATCGCGTGGTTTGAACACTGAAGCTTTCTTT.

V usage is TRBV5-1 and J usage is TRBJ2-2; maybe TRBD2 (5 bases). V lost 3 bases, J lost 0 bases, and 9 bases lay in between. Germline CDR1 is SGHRS and CDR2 is YFSETQ. The CDR3 length is 15 residues. The CDR3 DNA follows: TGCGCCAGCAGCTCTCGGGGAACGAACACCGGGGAGCTGTTTTTT. Translating it yields CASSSRGTNTGELFF.

This clone was detected a few times. The V gene is TRBV7-2, the J gene TRBJ1-1; possibly TRBD1 for D (6 bases). The germline gives CDR1 SGHTA, CDR2 FQGNSA. V was cut by 5 bases and J by 2 bases, with 15 bases left in between. This CDR3 has 15 amino acids. CDR3 in DNA: TGTGCCAGCAGCCCAAGGGGGACACCCAACACTGAAGCTTTCTTT. Translating gives CASSPRGTPNTEAFF.

This chain links TRBV12-3 or TRBV12-4 with TRBJ2-6; D gene ambiguous. There are 13 residues in the CDR3. V shed 3 bases and J shed 4 bases, with 4 bases lying between them. CDR3 amino acids: CASSFAGANVLTF. Here the CDR3 DNA reads TGTGCCAGCAGTTTCGCGGGGGCCAACGTCCTGACTTTC.

This chain links TRBV7-2 with TRBJ2-2, with 14 bases identical to TRBD2. With V trimmed by 5 bases and J by 4 bases, 9 bases remained unmatched. The germline CDR1 and CDR2 sequences are SGHTA and FQGNSA. The CDR3 extends over 18 amino acids. The CDR3: CASSRTSGRIMSTGELFF. The CDR3 coding sequence is TGTGCCAGCAGCCGGACTAGCGGGAGGATAATGTCCACCGGGGAGCTGTTTTTT. Together with reference TRBV7-2 and TRBJ2-2, the CDR3 gives the full variable domain: GAGVSQSPSNKVTEKGKDVELRCDPISGHTALYWYRQSLGQGLEFLIYFQGNSAPDKSGLPSDRFSAERTGGSVSTLTIQRTQQEDSAVYLCASSRTSGRIMSTGELFFGEGSRLTVL.

The chain employs TRBV5-4 and TRBJ1-2; the D is unclear. Deletions cut 0 bases from V and 1 base from J, with 4 bases between. Germline CDR1 is SGHNT and CDR2 is YYREEE (reference sequence). The CDR3 sequence is 13 residues long. The CDR3 here is CASSLDNNYGYTF. In DNA, the CDR3 is TGTGCCAGCAGCTTGGACAATAACTATGGCTACACCTTC.

The chain joins TRBV19 to TRBJ2-3; TRBD1 might be the D (7 bases). This CDR3 has 14 amino acids. Germline CDR1 LNHDA, CDR2 SQIVND (reference sequence). Trimming took off 6 bases at V and 5 bases at J, with 15 bases between the two ends. CDR3: CASRRGRDVDTQYF. CDR3 coding DNA: TGTGCCAGTAGGAGGGGGCGGGACGTAGATACGCAGTATTTT.

The chain is built from TRBV14 and TRBJ2-5; TRBD2 agrees at 8 bases. CDR3 length: 15 amino acids. Trimming cost V 3 bases and J 2 bases; bases outside gene matches: 5. Germline V CDR1 and CDR2: SGHDN, FVKESK. Written as DNA, the CDR3 is TGTGCCAGCAGCCAGCACGGGGGGGTGCAAGAGACCCAGTACTTC. This codes for CASSQHGGVQETQYF.